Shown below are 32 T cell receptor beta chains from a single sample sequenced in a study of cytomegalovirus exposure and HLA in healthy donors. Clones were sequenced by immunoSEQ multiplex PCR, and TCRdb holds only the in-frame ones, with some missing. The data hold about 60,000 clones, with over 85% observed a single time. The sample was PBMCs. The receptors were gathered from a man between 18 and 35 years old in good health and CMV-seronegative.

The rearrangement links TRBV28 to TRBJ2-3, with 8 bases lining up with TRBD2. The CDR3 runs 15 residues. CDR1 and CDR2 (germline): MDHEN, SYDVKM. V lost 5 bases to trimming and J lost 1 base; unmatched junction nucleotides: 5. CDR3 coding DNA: TGTGCCAGCAGTGCGGGAGGAGGGGGCACAGATACGCAGTATTTT. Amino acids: CASSAGGGGTDTQYF.

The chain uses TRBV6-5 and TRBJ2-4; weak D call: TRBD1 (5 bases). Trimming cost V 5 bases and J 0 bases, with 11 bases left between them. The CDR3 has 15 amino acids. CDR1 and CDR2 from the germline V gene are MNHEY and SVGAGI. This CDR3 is CASSVGHSAKNIQYF. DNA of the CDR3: TGTGCCAGCAGTGTAGGACATTCAGCCAAAAACATTCAGTACTTC.

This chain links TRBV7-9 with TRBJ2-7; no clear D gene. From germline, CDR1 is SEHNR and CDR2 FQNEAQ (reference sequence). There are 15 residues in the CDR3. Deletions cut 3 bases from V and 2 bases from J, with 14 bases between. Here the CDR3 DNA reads TGTGCCAGCAGCTTCTTGCAGGCAGGCACCTACGAGCAGTACTTC. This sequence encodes CASSFLQAGTYEQYF.

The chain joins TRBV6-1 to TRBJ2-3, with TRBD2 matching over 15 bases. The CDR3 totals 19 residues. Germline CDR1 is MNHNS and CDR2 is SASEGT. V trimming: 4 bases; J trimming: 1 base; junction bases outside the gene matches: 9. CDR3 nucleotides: TGTGCCAGCAGTGGGGGGGGACTAGCGGGAGGAGGTGGCACAGATACGCAGTATTTT. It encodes CASSGGGLAGGGGTDTQYF.

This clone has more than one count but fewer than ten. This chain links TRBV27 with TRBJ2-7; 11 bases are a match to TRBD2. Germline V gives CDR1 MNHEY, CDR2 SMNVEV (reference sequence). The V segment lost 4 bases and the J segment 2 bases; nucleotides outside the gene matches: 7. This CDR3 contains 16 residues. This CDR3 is CASSYSGTSGPYEQYF. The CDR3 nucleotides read TGTGCCAGCAGTTACTCGGGGACTAGCGGTCCCTACGAGCAGTACTTC.

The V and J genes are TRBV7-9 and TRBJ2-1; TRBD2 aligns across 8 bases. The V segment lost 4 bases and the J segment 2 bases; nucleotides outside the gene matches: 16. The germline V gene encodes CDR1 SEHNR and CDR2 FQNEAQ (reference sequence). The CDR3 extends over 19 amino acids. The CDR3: CASSSVTTTWREAYNEQFF. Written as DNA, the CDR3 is TGTGCCAGCAGCTCCGTTACCACGACTTGGCGGGAGGCCTACAATGAGCAGTTCTTC.

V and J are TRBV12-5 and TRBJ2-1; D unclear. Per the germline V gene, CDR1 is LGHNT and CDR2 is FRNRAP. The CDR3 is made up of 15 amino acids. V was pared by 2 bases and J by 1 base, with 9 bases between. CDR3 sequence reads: CASGLFPESYNEQFF. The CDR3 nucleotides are TGTGCTAGTGGTTTGTTCCCAGAATCCTACAATGAGCAGTTCTTC.

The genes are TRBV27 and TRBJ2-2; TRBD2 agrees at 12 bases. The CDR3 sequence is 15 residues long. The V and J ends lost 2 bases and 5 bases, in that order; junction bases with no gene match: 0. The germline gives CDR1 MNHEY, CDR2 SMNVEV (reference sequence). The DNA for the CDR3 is TGTGCCAGCAGTTTACTAGCGGGAGGGACCGGGGAGCTGTTTTTT. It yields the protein CASSLLAGGTGELFF.

The CDR3 region is CASSQEGRSSTEAFF. CDR3 coding DNA: TGTGCCAGCAGCCAAGAAGGCAGGTCCAGCACTGAAGCTTTCTTT. The J gene is TRBJ1-1, the V gene TRBV14; D gene ambiguous. CDR1 and CDR2 from the germline V gene are SGHDN and FVKESK. The CDR3 has 15 residues. V gave up 0 bases and J gave up 4 bases, with 12 bases separating them.

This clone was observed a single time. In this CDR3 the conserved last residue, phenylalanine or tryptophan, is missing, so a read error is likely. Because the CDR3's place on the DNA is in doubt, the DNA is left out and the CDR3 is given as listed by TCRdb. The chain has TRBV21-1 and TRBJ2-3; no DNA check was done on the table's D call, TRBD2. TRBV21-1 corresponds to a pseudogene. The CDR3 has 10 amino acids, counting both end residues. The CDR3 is CASSKSFRYD.

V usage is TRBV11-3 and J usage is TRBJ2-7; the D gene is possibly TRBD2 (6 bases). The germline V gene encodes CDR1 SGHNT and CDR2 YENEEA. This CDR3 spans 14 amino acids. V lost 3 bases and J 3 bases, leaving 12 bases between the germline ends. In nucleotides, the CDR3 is TGTGCCAGCAGCTTCCGGGACTCCGACTACGAGCAGTACTTC. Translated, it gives CASSFRDSDYEQYF.

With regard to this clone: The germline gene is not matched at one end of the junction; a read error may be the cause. CDR3 sequence reads: CATSAETGHPPDQPQHF. CDR3 in DNA: TGCGCCACCAGCGCCGAGACAGGGCATCCACCCGATCAGCCCCAGCATTTT. This sequence joins TRBV4-1 and TRBJ1-5, with TRBD1 matching over 7 bases. The CDR3 has 17 residues. Germline V gives CDR1 MGHRA, CDR2 YSYEKL.

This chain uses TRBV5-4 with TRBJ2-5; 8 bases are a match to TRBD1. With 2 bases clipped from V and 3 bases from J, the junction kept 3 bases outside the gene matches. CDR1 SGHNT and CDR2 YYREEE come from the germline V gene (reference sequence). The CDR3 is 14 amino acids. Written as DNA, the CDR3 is TGTGCCAGCAGCTTAAAGACAGGGGAAGAGACCCAGTACTTC. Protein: CASSLKTGEETQYF.

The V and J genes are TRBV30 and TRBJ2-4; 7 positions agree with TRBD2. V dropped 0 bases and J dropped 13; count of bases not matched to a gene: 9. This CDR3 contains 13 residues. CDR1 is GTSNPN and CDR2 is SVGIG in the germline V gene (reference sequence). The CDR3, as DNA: TGTGCCTGGAGTGTAGGGGCTAGCGGACCCCAGTACTTC. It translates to CAWSVGASGPQYF.

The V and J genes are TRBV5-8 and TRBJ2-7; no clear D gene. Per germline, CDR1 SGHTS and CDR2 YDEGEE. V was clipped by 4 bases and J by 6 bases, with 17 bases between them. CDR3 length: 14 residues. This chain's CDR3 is CASSDRVRHFEQYF. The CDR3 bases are TGTGCCAGCAGCGATCGAGTCAGGCACTTCGAGCAGTACTTC.

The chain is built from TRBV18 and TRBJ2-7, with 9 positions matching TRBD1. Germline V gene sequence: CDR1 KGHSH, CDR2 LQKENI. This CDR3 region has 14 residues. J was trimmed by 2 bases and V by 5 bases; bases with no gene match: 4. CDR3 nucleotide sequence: TGTGCCAGCTCATTAGGACAGGGGCCCTACGAGCAGTACTTC. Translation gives CASSLGQGPYEQYF.

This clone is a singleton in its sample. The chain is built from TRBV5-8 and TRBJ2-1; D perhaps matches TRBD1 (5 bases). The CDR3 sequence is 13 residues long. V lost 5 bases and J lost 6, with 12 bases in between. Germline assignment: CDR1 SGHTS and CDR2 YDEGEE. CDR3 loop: CASSPRQINEQFF. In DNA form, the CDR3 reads TGTGCCAGCAGTCCCCGACAGATCAATGAGCAGTTCTTC.

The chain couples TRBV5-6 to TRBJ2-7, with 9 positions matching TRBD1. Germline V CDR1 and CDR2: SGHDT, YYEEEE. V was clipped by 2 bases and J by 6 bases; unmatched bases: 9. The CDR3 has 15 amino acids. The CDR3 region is CASSFRGTGFSEQYF. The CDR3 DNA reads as TGTGCCAGCAGCTTCCGTGGGACAGGGTTCTCCGAGCAGTACTTC. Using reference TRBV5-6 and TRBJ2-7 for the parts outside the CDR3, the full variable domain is DAGVTQSPTHLIKTRGQQVTLRCSPKSGHDTVSWYQQALGQGPQFIFQYYEEEERQRGNFPDRFSGHQFPNYSSELNVNALLLGDSALYLCASSFRGTGFSEQYFGPGTRLTVT.

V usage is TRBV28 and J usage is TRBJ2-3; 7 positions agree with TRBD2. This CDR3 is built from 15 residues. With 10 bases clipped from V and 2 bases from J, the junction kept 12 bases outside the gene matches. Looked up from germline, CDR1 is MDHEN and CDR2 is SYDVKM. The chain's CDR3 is CATGFGGRVTDTQYF. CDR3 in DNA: TGTGCCACAGGGTTCGGCGGGAGAGTCACAGATACGCAGTATTTT.

CDR3 region: CSVDATGAGFYEQYF. CDR3 in DNA: TGCAGCGTAGACGCCACGGGAGCGGGGTTCTACGAGCAGTACTTC. The chain is built from TRBV29-1 and TRBJ2-7; 7 bases are shared with TRBD2. The germline V gene encodes CDR1 SQVTM and CDR2 ANQGSEA. The CDR3 has 15 amino acids. Trimming cost V 6 bases and J 3 bases; bases outside gene matches: 14.

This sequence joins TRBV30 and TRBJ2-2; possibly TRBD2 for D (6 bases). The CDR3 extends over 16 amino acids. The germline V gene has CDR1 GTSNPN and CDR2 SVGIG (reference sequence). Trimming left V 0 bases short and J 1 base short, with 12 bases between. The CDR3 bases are TGTGCCTGGAGTGTACTCGGTAGCGGGAACACCGGGGAGCTGTTTTTT. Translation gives CAWSVLGSGNTGELFF.

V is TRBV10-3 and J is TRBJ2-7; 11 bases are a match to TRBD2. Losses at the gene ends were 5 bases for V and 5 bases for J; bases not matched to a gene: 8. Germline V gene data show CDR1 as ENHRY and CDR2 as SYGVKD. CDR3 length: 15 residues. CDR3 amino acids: CAISPSLAGAHEQYF. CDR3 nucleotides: TGTGCCATCAGTCCTTCACTAGCGGGAGCGCACGAGCAGTACTTC.

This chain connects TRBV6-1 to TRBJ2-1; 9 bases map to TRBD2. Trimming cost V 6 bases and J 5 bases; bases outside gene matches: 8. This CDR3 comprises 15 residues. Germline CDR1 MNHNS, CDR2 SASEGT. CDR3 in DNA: TGTGCCAGCAGGCCGGGACTAGCTATCGACAATGAGCAGTTCTTC. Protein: CASRPGLAIDNEQFF.

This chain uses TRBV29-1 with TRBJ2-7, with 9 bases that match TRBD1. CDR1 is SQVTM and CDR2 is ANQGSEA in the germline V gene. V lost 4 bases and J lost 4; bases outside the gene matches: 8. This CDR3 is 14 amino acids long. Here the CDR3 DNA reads TGCAGCGTTGGGTCGGGACAGGGCTTTTACGAGCAGTACTTC. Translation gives CSVGSGQGFYEQYF.

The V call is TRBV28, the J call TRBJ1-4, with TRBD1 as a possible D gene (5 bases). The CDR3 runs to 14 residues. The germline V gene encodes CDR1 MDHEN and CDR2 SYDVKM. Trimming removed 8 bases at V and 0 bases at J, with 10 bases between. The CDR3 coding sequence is TGTGCCAGCGGAACAGGATCAACTAATGAAAAACTGTTTTTT. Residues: CASGTGSTNEKLFF. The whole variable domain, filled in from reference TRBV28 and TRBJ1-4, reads DVKVTQSSRYLVKRTGEKVFLECVQDMDHENMFWYRQDPGLGLRLIYFSYDVKMKEKGDIPEGYSVSREKKERFSLILESASTNQTSMYLCASGTGSTNEKLFFGSGTQLSVL.

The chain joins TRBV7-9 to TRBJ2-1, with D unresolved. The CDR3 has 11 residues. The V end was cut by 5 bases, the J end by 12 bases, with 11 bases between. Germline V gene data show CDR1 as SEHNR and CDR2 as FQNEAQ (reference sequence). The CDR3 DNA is TGTGCCAGCAGCGGAGAGCTGGGGCAGTTCTTC. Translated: CASSGELGQFF.

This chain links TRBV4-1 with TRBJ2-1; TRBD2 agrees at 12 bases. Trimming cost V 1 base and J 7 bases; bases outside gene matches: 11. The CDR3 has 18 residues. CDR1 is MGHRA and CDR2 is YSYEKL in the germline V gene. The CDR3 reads CASSQASPLAGGGNEQFF. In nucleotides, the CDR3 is TGCGCCAGCAGCCAAGCGTCCCCCCTAGCGGGAGGGGGGAATGAGCAGTTCTTC.

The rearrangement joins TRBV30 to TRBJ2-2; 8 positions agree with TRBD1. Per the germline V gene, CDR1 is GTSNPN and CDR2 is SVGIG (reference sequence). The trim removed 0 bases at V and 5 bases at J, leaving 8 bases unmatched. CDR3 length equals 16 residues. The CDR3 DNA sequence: TGTGCCTGGAGTGTACCGGGGCAGGGGGCGACCGGGGAGCTGTTTTTT. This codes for CAWSVPGQGATGELFF.

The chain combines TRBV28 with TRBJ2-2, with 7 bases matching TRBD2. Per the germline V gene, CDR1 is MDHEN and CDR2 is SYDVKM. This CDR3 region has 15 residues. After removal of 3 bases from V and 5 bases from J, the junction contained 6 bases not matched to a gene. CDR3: CASSFSRERTGELFF. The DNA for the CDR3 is TGTGCCAGCAGTTTTTCGCGGGAGCGGACCGGGGAGCTGTTTTTT.

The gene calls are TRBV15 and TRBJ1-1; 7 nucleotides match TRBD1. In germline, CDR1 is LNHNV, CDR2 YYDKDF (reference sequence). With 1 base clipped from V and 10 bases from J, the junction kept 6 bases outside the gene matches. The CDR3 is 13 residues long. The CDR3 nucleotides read TGTGCCACCAGCAGAGGGGAAGGGGGCAGAGCTTTCTTT. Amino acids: CATSRGEGGRAFF.

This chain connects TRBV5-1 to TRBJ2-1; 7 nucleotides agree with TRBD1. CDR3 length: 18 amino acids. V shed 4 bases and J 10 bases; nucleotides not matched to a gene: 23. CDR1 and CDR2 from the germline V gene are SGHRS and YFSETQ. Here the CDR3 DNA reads TGCGCCAGCAGCCCACAGGGGACCTTTAGCGCCCGAACCGACGAGCAGTTCTTC. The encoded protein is CASSPQGTFSARTDEQFF.

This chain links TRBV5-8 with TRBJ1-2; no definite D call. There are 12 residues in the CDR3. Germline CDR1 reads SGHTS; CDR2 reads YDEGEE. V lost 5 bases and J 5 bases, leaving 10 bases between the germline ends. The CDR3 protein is CASRNGGYGYTF. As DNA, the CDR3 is TGTGCCAGCAGGAACGGAGGATATGGCTACACCTTC.